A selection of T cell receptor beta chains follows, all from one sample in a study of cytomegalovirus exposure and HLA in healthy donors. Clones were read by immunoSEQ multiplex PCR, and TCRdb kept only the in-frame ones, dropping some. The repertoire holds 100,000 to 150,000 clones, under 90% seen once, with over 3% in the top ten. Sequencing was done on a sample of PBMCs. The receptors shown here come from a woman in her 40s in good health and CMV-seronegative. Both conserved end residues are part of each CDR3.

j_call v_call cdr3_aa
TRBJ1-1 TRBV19 CASSNPGTEAFF
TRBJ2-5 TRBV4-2 CASSQYGQGQETQYF
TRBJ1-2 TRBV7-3 CASSSRGDGYTF
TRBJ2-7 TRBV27 CASSPPIAGGVSYEQYF
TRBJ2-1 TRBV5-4 CASSTQAADEQFF
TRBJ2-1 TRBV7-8 CASSRSSGQSVENEQFF
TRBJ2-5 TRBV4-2 CASSQGRGQGETQYF
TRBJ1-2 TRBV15 CATSRGGAANYGYTF
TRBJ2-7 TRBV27 CASSPGTGYEQYF
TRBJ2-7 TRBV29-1 CSVELLPGQGAEQYF
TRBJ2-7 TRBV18 CASSFDRVRDEQYF
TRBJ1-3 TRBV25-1 CASSSLGRGNTIYF
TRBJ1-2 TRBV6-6 CASSPQEGTVYGYTF
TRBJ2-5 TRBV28 CASSPSGRTRGETQYF
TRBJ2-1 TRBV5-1 CASSLGQGGSDEQFF
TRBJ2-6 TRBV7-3 CASSPTGGANVLTF
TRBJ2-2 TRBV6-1 CASSERGRVNTGELFF
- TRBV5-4 CASSPGTGIVYEQYF
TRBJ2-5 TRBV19 CASSIAAVQETQYF
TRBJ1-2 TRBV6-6 CASVRRGQGGGYTF
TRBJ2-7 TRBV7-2 CASTRGLERYEQYF
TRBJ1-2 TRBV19 CASSILYVRDRGIPGYGYTF
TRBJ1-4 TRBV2 CASSDMAGPNEKLFF
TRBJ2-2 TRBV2 CASSDFPPGQGAIGELFF
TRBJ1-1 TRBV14 CASSLLQAETEAFF
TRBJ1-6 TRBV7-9 CASSFSQDNSPLHF
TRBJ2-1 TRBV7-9 CASSLAGAGEASEQFF
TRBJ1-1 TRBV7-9 CASTPGSRREAFF
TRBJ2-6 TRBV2 CASSDQGTGANVLTF
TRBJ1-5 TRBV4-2 CASSQGRGHSNQPQHF
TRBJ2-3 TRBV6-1 CASSENKNTDTQYF
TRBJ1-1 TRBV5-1 CASSLNEVPEAFF
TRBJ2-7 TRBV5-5 CASSFGGYEQYF